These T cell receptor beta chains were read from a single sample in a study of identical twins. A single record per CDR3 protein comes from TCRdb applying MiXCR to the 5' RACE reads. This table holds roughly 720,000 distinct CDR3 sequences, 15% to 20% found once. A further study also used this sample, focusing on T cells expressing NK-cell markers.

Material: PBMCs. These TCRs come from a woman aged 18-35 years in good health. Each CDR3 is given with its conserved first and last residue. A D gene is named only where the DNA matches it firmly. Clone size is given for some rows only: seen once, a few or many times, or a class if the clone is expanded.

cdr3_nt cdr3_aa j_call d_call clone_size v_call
TGTGCCAGCACGTTGGGACAGGGGCAGCCCCAGCATTTT CASTLGQGQPQHF TRBJ1-5 TRBD1 - TRBV12-3/TRBV12-4
TGTGCCATCAGCGACCCCCGGGGGACTAGCGGAGCCTACAATGAGCAGTTCTTC CAISDPRGTSGAYNEQFF TRBJ2-1 TRBD2 few TRBV10-3
TGTGCCAGCAGCCCCCCCGCGGGAGGGCCGGATAATGAGCAGTTCTTC CASSPPAGGPDNEQFF TRBJ2-1 TRBD2 - TRBV7-9
TGCAGTGCTAGAGGGCTACTAGCGGGGGTTAGGCAAGAGCAGTTCTTC CSARGLLAGVRQEQFF TRBJ2-1 TRBD2 few TRBV20-1
TGCGCCAGCAGCAAGGGGGTTGACACTGAAGCTTTCTTT CASSKGVDTEAFF TRBJ1-1 - - TRBV5-1
TGCGCCAGCAGCTTGAACGGGGGGGGAATAGCCAAAAACATTCAGTACTTC CASSLNGGGIAKNIQYF TRBJ2-4 TRBD2 many TRBV5-1
TGTGCCAGCCAACGACTGGGCGAGCAGTACTTC CASQRLGEQYF TRBJ2-7 - - TRBV6-2/TRBV6-3
TGCGCCAGCAGCTTAGAGGGAACAGCCAAAAACATTCAGTACTTC CASSLEGTAKNIQYF TRBJ2-4 - few TRBV5-1
TGTGCCAGCACCTTGGGACTTATAGCCGGGGAGACCCAGTACTTC CASTLGLIAGETQYF TRBJ2-5 - - TRBV2
TGTGCCAGCAGCTTAGGTGACACCTACACCGGGGAGCTGTTTTTT CASSLGDTYTGELFF TRBJ2-2 - few TRBV7-9
TGTGCCAGCAGCTCTTTTGCCGGGACTAATGAGCAGTTCTTC CASSSFAGTNEQFF TRBJ2-1 - many TRBV7-2
TGTGCCAGCAGCGTAGCGGGAGGGGGCAACATTCAGTACTTC CASSVAGGGNIQYF TRBJ2-4 TRBD2 - TRBV5-5
TGTGCCAGCAGCGTCTCGCGAAATGAGCAGTTCTTC CASSVSRNEQFF TRBJ2-1 - few TRBV2
TGTGCCAGCAGTCTGGACAGGGATCGGACAGATACGCAGTATTTT CASSLDRDRTDTQYF TRBJ2-3 TRBD1 - TRBV7-3
TGTGCCAGCAGCGAGCCGGGACTAGTGGAGACCCAGTACTTC CASSEPGLVETQYF TRBJ2-5 TRBD2 few TRBV7-9
TGTGCCAGCAGCCAATTTAGCGATGCCACTGAAGCTTTCTTT CASSQFSDATEAFF TRBJ1-1 - - TRBV3-1
TGCAGCGTTGACAATCACGGATACACTGAAGCTTTCTTT CSVDNHGYTEAFF TRBJ1-1 - few TRBV29-1
TGTGCCAGCAGCCTTTTTAGCGGTCCCTACGAGCAGTACTTC CASSLFSGPYEQYF TRBJ2-7 - few TRBV7-2
TGTGCCAGCAGCTTGAATCAGGGGGCTGATCAGCCCCAGCATTTT CASSLNQGADQPQHF TRBJ1-5 TRBD1 - TRBV7-2
TGCAGTGCTAGGGGGTGGGGACACACAGATACGCAGTATTTT CSARGWGHTDTQYF TRBJ2-3 - - TRBV20-1
TGTGCCAGCTCTAGCGGGGGGGCCGCAGATACGCAGTATTTT CASSSGGAADTQYF TRBJ2-3 TRBD2 many TRBV7-3
TGTGCCAGTAGTGGGGGATCACCCCTCCACTTT CASSGGSPLHF TRBJ1-6 - few TRBV19
TGTGCCAGCAGTATATCCGCAGACAGGGTTGGCACTGAAGCTTTCTTT CASSISADRVGTEAFF TRBJ1-1 TRBD1 few TRBV27
TGTGCCAGCACCAACCCTGGGACTAGCGACAATGAGCAGTTCTTC CASTNPGTSDNEQFF TRBJ2-1 TRBD2 - TRBV6-1
TGCGCCAGCAGCCTCCGGGACAGCTCCTCCAATGAGCAGTTCTTC CASSLRDSSSNEQFF TRBJ2-1 TRBD1 few TRBV5-1
TGTGCCAGCAGCTTAGTAGGCAAAACCCTGGAAGCTTTCTTT CASSLVGKTLEAFF TRBJ1-1 - few TRBV7-2
TGTGCCAGCAGCCAATTCCTGGACACTGAAGCTTTCTTT CASSQFLDTEAFF TRBJ1-1 - - TRBV14
TGCGCCAGCAGCTTGTTGACAGGGGGCGCGGATGGCTACACCTTC CASSLLTGGADGYTF TRBJ1-2 TRBD1 few TRBV5-1
TGCGCCAGCAGCCGGGACAGGAGGGTCGGCGCGGAGCTGTTTTTT CASSRDRRVGAELFF TRBJ2-2 TRBD1 - TRBV5-1
TGTGCCAGCAGCCTCTTACCCACCGGGGAGCTGTTTTTT CASSLLPTGELFF TRBJ2-2 - - TRBV7-2
TGTGCCAGCAGCGCATCCGGACAGGGAGGGCCCTACGAGCAGTACTTC CASSASGQGGPYEQYF TRBJ2-7 - - TRBV9
TGCAGTGCACCTCAGACTAGCGGGAGTGGTGAGACCCAGTACTTC CSAPQTSGSGETQYF TRBJ2-5 TRBD2 - TRBV20-1
TGCAGCGTACGGACTAGCGGACTCCCCTACGAGCAGTACTTC CSVRTSGLPYEQYF TRBJ2-7 TRBD2 few TRBV29-1
TGCAGTGCTAGAAACCGGAGGAGCGGGGGGAACCAAGAGACCCAGTACTTC CSARNRRSGGNQETQYF TRBJ2-5 TRBD2 few TRBV20-1
TGTGCCAGCAGCTTAGATCTGGTTCGGGATGGCTACACCTTC CASSLDLVRDGYTF TRBJ1-2 - few TRBV7-2
TGTGCCAGCAGACACAGGTCCCGCTATAATTCACCCCTCCACTTT CASRHRSRYNSPLHF TRBJ1-6 - few TRBV12-3/TRBV12-4
TGCAGCGCCCTTGGGGGGTCGTATCAGCCCCAGCATTTT CSALGGSYQPQHF TRBJ1-5 - few TRBV29-1
TGTGCCAGCAGCTTAGCTCTGGCTGAGCAGTTCTTC CASSLALAEQFF TRBJ2-1 - - TRBV11-2
TGCAGCGTCCGCCGGGCTAACTATGGCTACACCTTC CSVRRANYGYTF TRBJ1-2 - few TRBV29-1
TGTGCCAGCAGCCAAGCAGAGGACCCCTACGAGCAGTACTTC CASSQAEDPYEQYF TRBJ2-7 - - TRBV4-2
TGTGCCAGCAGACAACTAGTTGATGAGCAGTTCTTC CASRQLVDEQFF TRBJ2-1 - - TRBV2
TGCGCCAGCAGCCCAGAGTCGTCGTACAGGGAGCTGTTTTTT CASSPESSYRELFF TRBJ2-2 - - TRBV5-1
TGCAGTGCTAGAGCGGCAAGTAATGAAAAACTGTTTTTT CSARAASNEKLFF TRBJ1-4 - - TRBV20-1
TGTGCCAGCAGCTTCGGGACGGGTTCCAATGAGCAGTTCTTC CASSFGTGSNEQFF TRBJ2-1 - - TRBV5-6
TGTGCCAGCAGCCCGGGACTAGCGTCACAAGAGACCCAGTACTTC CASSPGLASQETQYF TRBJ2-5 TRBD2 - TRBV7-2
TGCAGTGCTAGGCCTAGCGGGTTGTCAGATACGCAGTATTTT CSARPSGLSDTQYF TRBJ2-3 TRBD2 few TRBV20-1
TGTGCCAGCCACGGCCCACCACCAGAGACCCAGTACTTC CASHGPPPETQYF TRBJ2-5 - few TRBV14
TGCGCCAGCAGCTCCGGGACTAGCGGGAGGGCCCCTGAGCAGTTCTTC CASSSGTSGRAPEQFF TRBJ2-1 TRBD2 - TRBV5-1
TGTGCCAGTACCCACGGGGTAACGAACACTGAAGCTTTCTTT CASTHGVTNTEAFF TRBJ1-1 - few TRBV19
TGTGCCAGCCACTCCGGGACCAACAATGAGCAGTTCTTC CASHSGTNNEQFF TRBJ2-1 - few TRBV9
TGTGCCAGCAGCGTAGGGGGACATAGCAATCAGCCCCAGCATTTT CASSVGGHSNQPQHF TRBJ1-5 - many TRBV9
TGCAGTGCTAGAGAGACAGGCAGCTACTATGGCTACACCTTC CSARETGSYYGYTF TRBJ1-2 - few TRBV20-1